The 29 T cell receptor beta chains below all came from one sample that was sequenced in a study of healthy donors' naive CD4 and CD8 T cells. Starting from 500 ng of total RNA, TCR libraries were made with linear amplification. MiXCR was run by TCRdb on the reads, yielding one entry per CDR3 protein. The repertoire holds roughly 200,000 distinct CDR3 sequences, over 60% seen once, with less than 2.5% in the top ten. The specimen was naive CD4+ and CD8+ T cells sorted from blood, pooled from several donors. The receptors originated from a pool of human donors in good health; the sample pools cells from several healthy donors.

The J gene is TRBJ2-3, the V gene TRBV2; possibly TRBD2 for D (5 bases). V was trimmed by 5 bases and J by 7 bases, leaving 13 bases between them. The CDR3 length is 13 residues. Germline values: CDR1 SNHLY, CDR2 FYNNEI. In DNA form, the CDR3 reads TGTGCCAGCAGTTCCCCGGACTCCCATACGCAGTATTTT. As protein: CASSSPDSHTQYF.

This clonotype was seen many times. The chain combines TRBV30 with TRBJ2-2; D is possibly TRBD1 (5 bases). Per germline, CDR1 GTSNPN and CDR2 SVGIG (reference sequence). V dropped 3 bases and J dropped 0 bases, with 8 bases sitting between them. The CDR3 covers 14 residues. CDR3 nucleotide sequence: TGTGCCTGGAGGCAGGGCACGAACACCGGGGAGCTGTTTTTT. The encoded protein is CAWRQGTNTGELFF.

This rearrangement joins TRBV29-1 to TRBJ1-5; unclear D gene. Germline CDR1 and CDR2: SQVTM and ANQGSEA. This CDR3 has 19 amino acids. Between the trimmed V and J ends, which lost 7 bases and 0 bases, there was a span of 28 bases. The CDR3 is CSDRGPKPGSMASNQPQHF. The CDR3 coding sequence is TGCAGCGACAGAGGACCAAAACCGGGGAGCATGGCTAGCAATCAGCCCCAGCATTTT.

The CDR3 DNA sequence: TGTGCCAGCTCACCTTCCTATGACACTGAAGCTTTCTTT. It codes for CASSPSYDTEAFF. This chain links TRBV18 with TRBJ1-1; D unresolved. The CDR3 spans 13 residues. Germline V gives CDR1 KGHSH, CDR2 LQKENI. The V end lost 3 bases, the J end lost 3 bases, and 8 bases lay between the germline ends.

This clonotype was seen a handful of times. J is TRBJ1-2 and V is TRBV6-5; maybe TRBD1 (6 bases). Trimming removed 7 bases from V and 5 bases from J, with 29 bases in between. The germline V gene encodes CDR1 MNHEY and CDR2 SVGAGI. This CDR3 spans 18 amino acids. CDR3 coding DNA: TGTGCCAGCACCCTTAACTTGGCAGGGAGGGGGAGGGTTTATGGCTACACCTTC. This sequence encodes CASTLNLAGRGRVYGYTF.

V is TRBV6-4 and J is TRBJ1-2, with D perhaps TRBD1 (6 bases). Germline V CDR1 and CDR2: MRHNA, SNTAGT. CDR3 size: 12 residues. V was trimmed by 3 bases and J by 6 bases, leaving 8 bases between them. The CDR3 loop reads CASSEQGDGYTF. CDR3 nucleotide sequence: TGTGCCAGCAGTGAACAGGGAGATGGCTACACCTTC.

This sequence joins TRBV29-1 and TRBJ2-7, with 7 bases that match TRBD1. The CDR3 is 14 amino acids. J lost 0 bases, V lost 7 bases, and 9 bases had no gene match. Germline V CDR1 and CDR2: SQVTM, ANQGSEA. The CDR3 coding sequence is TGCAGCGCTGGCAAGACAGGGAGCTCCTACGAGCAGTACTTC. Amino acids: CSAGKTGSSYEQYF.

The V call is TRBV10-3, the J call TRBJ2-1; 7 nucleotides align to TRBD2. This CDR3 has 15 residues. The J segment lost 0 bases and the V segment lost 4 bases, leaving 3 bases of the junction unmatched. Germline CDR1 is ENHRY and CDR2 is SYGVKD. The CDR3 loop reads CAISGASGSYNEQFF. The CDR3 DNA reads TGTGCCATCAGTGGGGCTAGCGGCTCCTACAATGAGCAGTTCTTC.

The V and J genes are TRBV29-1 and TRBJ2-5; tentative D call: TRBD2 (6 bases). Germline CDR1 is SQVTM and CDR2 is ANQGSEA. This CDR3 contains 12 residues. V was clipped by 7 bases and J by 6 bases, with 15 bases between them. CDR3 DNA sequence: TGCAGCGCTCCGGGACTGGGCAAGACCCAGTACTTC. It specifies CSAPGLGKTQYF.

The CDR3, as DNA: TGTGCCAGCAGCTCCAATAGCGGGGGCCGCCAAGAGACCCAGTACTTC. Residues: CASSSNSGGRQETQYF. The chain carries TRBV11-2 and TRBJ2-5; 9 nucleotides align to TRBD2. The CDR3 covers 16 residues. The junction had 7 bases not matched to a gene; V was cut back by 4 bases and J by 1 base. CDR1 and CDR2 from the germline V gene are SGHAT and FQNNGV. Together with reference TRBV11-2 and TRBJ2-5, the CDR3 gives the full variable domain: EAGVAQSPRYKIIEKRQSVAFWCNPISGHATLYWYQQILGQGPKLLIQFQNNGVVDDSQLPKDRFSAERLKGVDSTLKIQPAKLEDSAVYLCASSSNSGGRQETQYFGPGTRLLVL.

The chain couples TRBV29-1 to TRBJ2-7; D possibly corresponds to TRBD2 (6 bases). Germline values: CDR1 SQVTM, CDR2 ANQGSEA. The CDR3 has 13 residues. V dropped 6 bases and J dropped 4 bases, with 16 bases sitting between them. Written as DNA, the CDR3 is TGCAGCGTGAGTCAGGGAGGAACTTACGAGCAGTACTTC. The encoded protein is CSVSQGGTYEQYF.

The V call is TRBV29-1, the J call TRBJ2-2, with a possible D match to TRBD2 (6 bases). V was shortened by 4 bases and J by 0 bases, with 9 bases between the two germline ends. Germline loops: CDR1 SQVTM, CDR2 ANQGSEA. CDR3 length: 14 residues. CDR3 sequence: CSVVGGSNTGELFF. In DNA form, the CDR3 reads TGCAGCGTTGTGGGAGGCTCGAACACCGGGGAGCTGTTTTTT.

CDR3 DNA: TGTGCCAGCCGTCGCAGGGAACTGTCCACTGAAGCTTTCTTT. This translates into CASRRRELSTEAFF. The V and J genes are TRBV6-5 and TRBJ1-1; TRBD1 might be the D (5 bases). CDR3 length: 14 amino acids. The V gene's germline CDR1 is MNHEY and CDR2 SVGAGI. V lost 8 bases, J lost 4 bases, and 17 bases lay in between.

This clonotype has just a few counts. This chain connects TRBV19 to TRBJ1-1; 7 bases agree with TRBD1. This CDR3 is built from 14 residues. The J segment lost 3 bases and the V segment lost 5 bases, leaving 6 bases of the junction unmatched. Germline CDR1 LNHDA, CDR2 SQIVND (reference sequence). The CDR3 is CASSPRDSYTEAFF. In nucleotides, the CDR3 is TGTGCCAGTAGTCCCCGGGACAGTTACACTGAAGCTTTCTTT.

This rearrangement joins TRBV5-6 to TRBJ2-7, with D unresolved. Germline assignment: CDR1 SGHDT and CDR2 YYEEEE. The CDR3 runs 14 residues. V gave up 3 bases and J gave up 3 bases, with 13 bases separating them. Written as DNA, the CDR3 is TGTGCCAGCAGCTCTCCCTCATATAACTACGAGCAGTACTTC. Protein sequence: CASSSPSYNYEQYF.

The count of this clonotype is one. The V and J genes are TRBV19 and TRBJ1-1; weak D call: TRBD1 (6 bases). This CDR3 comprises 16 residues. Germline V gene data show CDR1 as LNHDA and CDR2 as SQIVND (reference sequence). Trimming shortened V by 5 bases and J by 3 bases, and 19 bases separated the two germline ends. In DNA form, the CDR3 reads TGTGCCAGTAGTCCCAAGTTTAGGACAGTGGACACTGAAGCTTTCTTT. It translates to CASSPKFRTVDTEAFF.

The chain combines TRBV11-3 with TRBJ2-3; possible D gene TRBD2, 6 bases. This CDR3 is built from 16 residues. Trimming cost V 2 bases and J 1 base, with 13 bases left between them. The V gene's germline CDR1 is SGHNT and CDR2 YENEEA. The DNA of the CDR3 is TGTGCCAGCAGCTTAAGCCTAGCGTCCGGCACAGATACGCAGTATTTT. Its translation is CASSLSLASGTDTQYF. The variable domain in full, with the rest retrieved from reference TRBV11-3 and TRBJ2-3, is EAGVVQSPRYKIIEKKQPVAFWCNPISGHNTLYWYLQNLGQGPELLIRYENEEAVDDSQLPKDRFSAERLKGVDSTLKIQPAELGDSAVYLCASSLSLASGTDTQYFGPGTRLTVL.

This clonotype was picked up a small number of times. The V gene is TRBV19, the J gene TRBJ1-5, with 8 nucleotides matching TRBD1. Germline CDR1 and CDR2: LNHDA and SQIVND (reference sequence). With V trimmed by 7 bases and J by 6 bases, 17 bases remained unmatched. The CDR3 length is 17 residues. The CDR3 spells CASIQLVEDREGQPQHF. The DNA for the CDR3 is TGTGCCAGTATCCAGCTGGTAGAGGACAGGGAGGGTCAGCCCCAGCATTTT. The variable domain in full, with the rest retrieved from reference TRBV19 and TRBJ1-5, is DGGITQSPKYLFRKEGQNVTLSCEQNLNHDAMYWYRQDPGQGLRLIYYSQIVNDFQKGDIAEGYSVSREKKESFPLTVTSAQKNPTAFYLCASIQLVEDREGQPQHFGDGTRLSIL.

In this sample, this clonotype turned up a few times. One end of the junction varies from germline; a read error may be responsible. This chain connects TRBV29-1 to TRBJ1-1; 10 bases are shared with TRBD1. Germline CDR1 reads SQVTM; CDR2 reads ANQGSEA. The CDR3 totals 15 residues. The CDR3 sequence is CSVERRDRGVPEAFF. DNA for the CDR3: TGCAGCGTTGAGCGTAGGGACAGGGGTGTCCCTGAGGCTTTCTTT.

This clonotype came up a few times. V and J are TRBV27 and TRBJ1-1, with D possibly matching TRBD1 (5 bases). The CDR3 has 15 residues. The germline V gene has CDR1 MNHEY and CDR2 SMNVEV (reference sequence). Deletions cut 7 bases from V and 0 bases from J, with 15 bases between. CDR3 sequence: CASTRTGGVNTEAFF. The CDR3 nucleotides are TGTGCCAGCACTCGAACGGGAGGGGTGAACACTGAAGCTTTCTTT.

V gene TRBV19 combines with J gene TRBJ2-1, with D perhaps TRBD2 (5 bases). CDR3 length equals 15 residues. CDR1 is LNHDA and CDR2 is SQIVND in the germline V gene (reference sequence). Trimming stripped 6 bases from V and 10 bases from J, with 22 bases between. In DNA, the CDR3 is TGTGCCAGTAGAGTCTCCGGGCAGCCGGGATTGGAGCAGTTCTTC. Protein sequence: CASRVSGQPGLEQFF.

The J gene is TRBJ1-1, the V gene TRBV5-1; D not certain. Germline CDR1 is SGHRS and CDR2 is YFSETQ. V lost 3 bases, J lost 1 base, and 13 bases lay in between. The CDR3 spans 15 residues. CDR3 region: CASSWATGGNTEAFF. The DNA of the CDR3 is TGCGCCAGCAGCTGGGCTACGGGAGGGAACACTGAAGCTTTCTTT.

This clonotype has just one count. CDR3 coding DNA: TGCAGCGTTGTTGGCGGGTACACTGAAGCTTTCTTT. Its protein is CSVVGGYTEAFF. The rearrangement links TRBV29-1 to TRBJ1-1; unclear D gene. The germline V gene has CDR1 SQVTM and CDR2 ANQGSEA. Trimming pared 4 bases from V and 3 bases from J, leaving 9 bases between. This CDR3 has 12 amino acids.

As regards this clonotype: The CDR3 does not end in the conserved phenylalanine or tryptophan, so this is likely a read error. The chain carries TRBV7-9 and TRBJ2-1; 8 bases line up with TRBD2. V trimming: 6 bases; J trimming: 0 bases; junction bases outside the gene matches: 13. This CDR3 region has 18 residues. Germline lookup yields CDR1 SEHNR and CDR2 FQNEAQ (reference sequence). CDR3 sequence (DNA): TGTGCCAGCAGTCCCTTGATAGCGGGGCACAGCTCCTACAATGAGCAGTTCCTC. Translating it yields CASSPLIAGHSSYNEQFL.

The chain couples TRBV6-5 to TRBJ2-1; D might be TRBD2 (5 bases). The germline gives CDR1 MNHEY, CDR2 SVGAGI. CDR3 length equals 14 residues. With 4 bases removed from V and 4 bases from J, the gap between germline ends came to 11 bases. The CDR3 sequence is CASSLRASYNEQFF. The CDR3 DNA is TGTGCCAGCAGTTTGAGGGCCTCATACAATGAGCAGTTCTTC.

This chain connects TRBV6-5 to TRBJ1-2; 10 bases agree with TRBD1. V lost 0 bases to trimming and J lost 4 bases; unmatched junction nucleotides: 5. The CDR3 length is 16 residues. Germline V gene data show CDR1 as MNHEY and CDR2 as SVGAGI. This chain's CDR3 is CASSYSGQGQSYGYTF. In DNA form, the CDR3 reads TGTGCCAGCAGTTACTCGGGACAGGGGCAATCCTATGGCTACACCTTC.

For this clonotype: One end of the junction is discordant with germline, which a read error may explain. The rearrangement joins TRBV4-2 to TRBJ2-7; TRBD1 is a possible D gene (6 bases). CDR3 size: 16 residues. Germline CDR1 and CDR2: LGHNA and YNFKEQ. The CDR3 DNA follows: TGCGCCAGCAGCCAAGTTAGTGGGGGCATTACCTACGAGCAGTACTTC. This gives the protein CASSQVSGGITYEQYF.

V and J are TRBV29-1 and TRBJ2-1, with D perhaps assigned TRBD1 or TRBD2 (6 bases each). Germline V gene lookup returns CDR1 SQVTM and CDR2 ANQGSEA. Trimming removed 8 bases at V and 6 bases at J, with 20 bases between. The CDR3 runs to 14 residues. CDR3 loop: CSIVGGVEGNEQFF. CDR3 nucleotides: TGCAGCATAGTCGGGGGCGTCGAGGGCAATGAGCAGTTCTTC.

The rearrangement uses TRBV7-8 and TRBJ2-1; D is ambiguous. The germline gives CDR1 SGHVS, CDR2 FQNEAQ. The germline V and J ends were trimmed by 3 bases and 1 base, with 16 bases remaining between them. CDR3 size: 17 residues. CDR3 sequence reads: CASSFGRAALSYNEQFF. The CDR3 nucleotides read TGTGCCAGCAGCTTTGGTAGGGCAGCCCTGTCCTACAATGAGCAGTTCTTC.